The clone carrying this T cell receptor beta chain has a single count. The method was immunoSEQ multiplex PCR; TCRdb's version includes in-frame clones alone and lacks a portion of them. The repertoire includes 150,000 or so clones, 75% to 85% of them detected once, and 6% to 9.5% sits in the top ten. Per the germline V gene, CDR1 is SGHRS and CDR2 is YFSETQ. V lost 2 bases and J lost 0, with 14 bases in between. The CDR3 sequence is 17 residues long. This entry belongs to a study of cytotoxic CD8 clonotypes in ibrutinib-treated CLL. The sample here was PBMCs, taken after 36 months of ibrutinib treatment. The chain uses TRBV5-1 and TRBJ1-4; D perhaps matches TRBD1 (5 bases). This TCR came from a human donor with chronic lymphocytic leukemia. For the CDR3, the DNA is TGCGCCAGCAGCTTAAACTTTAAGGGGCCAACTAATGAAAAACTGTTTTTT. This translates into CASSLNFKGPTNEKLFF.